This TCR beta chain was profiled in a study of vaccination effects on CD4 cells after COVID-19. About the study: Post-vaccine sampling occurred a median 72 days after the second dose.

After expansion with viral peptide pools in the ViraFEST assay, antigen-specific CD4+ T cells were sequenced. The culture ran for about 11 days, and then CD4+ T cells were isolated. BNT162b2 vaccine or mRNA-1273 vaccine was given to participants in two doses. Wells each received approximately 2 million PBMC, cultured with around 9.6 IU/ml IL-2 and about 9.3 ug/ml peptides. The data were produced by immunoSEQ multiplex PCR, yet TCRdb's version contains in-frame clones alone and is incomplete. The data show around 30,000 clones, approximately 69% seen once. On this clone itself: Its specificity is not known.

Between the trimmed V and J ends, which lost 3 bases and 7 bases, there was a span of 10 bases. CDR1 is SGHTA and CDR2 is FQGNSA in the germline V gene. The CDR3 sequence is 14 residues long. This sequence joins TRBV7-2 and TRBJ1-6, with D maybe TRBD1 (5 bases). This clonotype originated in a human donor who received a COVID-19 vaccine. The source was CD4+ T cells from PBMCs cultured with SARS-CoV-2 spike peptides, collected after COVID-19 vaccination. The CDR3 loop is CASSFGTVNSPLHF. CDR3 in DNA: TGTGCCAGCAGCTTCGGGACGGTGAATTCACCCCTCCACTTT.